This T cell receptor beta chain came from a study of a mutant IDH1 vaccine in newly diagnosed glioma. Whole-study context: At week 35 came visit V12, and visit V13 followed at week 47.

Regarding time point: week 47, end of study. Topical imiquimod was applied with each vaccine dose, which held 300 ug of mutant IDH1 20-mer peptide. Patients in the study were vaccinated eight times, receiving shots in weeks 1, 3, 5, 7, 11, 15, 19 and 23. With 9 bases clipped from V and 8 bases from J, the junction kept 12 bases outside the gene matches. The CDR3 is 14 amino acids. Germline lookup yields CDR1 MNHNS and CDR2 SASEGT. Study results and caveats: Overall, more than 80% of patients had vaccine-induced immune responses. Pseudoprogression seemingly bore no relation to changes in top peripheral T cell clonotypes.

Clones were sequenced by immunoSEQ multiplex PCR, and TCRdb holds only the in-frame ones, with some missing. The sample yields 35,000 to 45,000 clones, 60% to 85% seen once. This clone showed up just once. The antigen is not known. The chain links TRBV6-1 to TRBJ1-4, with 7 nucleotides matching TRBD1. This receptor was taken from a man aged 40-49 years with glioma. This specimen consisted of PBMCs, obtained from a glioma patient whose treatment included an IDH1 peptide vaccine. Here the CDR3 DNA reads TGTGCCAGTGGAGGGGGCCCCTCGAGGGAAAAACTGTTTTTT. Translated: CASGGGPSREKLFF.